Listed below are T cell receptor beta chains from one sample, sequenced in a study of cytomegalovirus exposure and HLA in healthy donors. Some clones are missing from TCRdb's copy, which holds only in-frame ones; the method was immunoSEQ multiplex PCR. Of fewer than 200,000 clones in the sample, roughly 85% were seen once. Sequenced material: PBMCs. The receptors shown here come from a woman aged 40 to 50 in good health and CMV-seronegative. The CDR3 runs from the conserved cysteine through the conserved F or W. A D gene is named only where the DNA matches it firmly. Some rows mark clone size as missing; the rest say once, few, many or name a class of expanded clone.

>TRBJ2-5|TRBV5-1|.|.
CASSPMGQGRETQYF
TGCGCCAGCAGCCCGATGGGGCAGGGTAGGGAGACCCAGTACTTC
>TRBJ1-1|TRBV7-9|TRBD1|.
CASSLFQGGTEAFF
TGTGCCAGCAGCTTATTCCAGGGGGGAACTGAAGCTTTCTTT
>TRBJ1-1|TRBV11-2|.|.
CASSLAGAVNTEAFF
TGTGCCAGCAGCTTAGCCGGTGCGGTGAACACTGAAGCTTTCTTT
>TRBJ2-7|TRBV5-6|.|.
CASRYLGEQYF
TGTGCCAGCAGGTACCTAGGAGAGCAGTACTTC
>TRBJ2-5|TRBV5-1|TRBD1|.
CASRTLDRGETQYF
TGCGCCAGCAGAACCCTCGACAGGGGAGAGACCCAGTACTTC
>TRBJ2-1|TRBV5-1|.|.
CASSYGGPHNEQFF
TGCGCCAGCAGCTACGGGGGGCCCCACAATGAGCAGTTCTTC
>TRBJ2-1|TRBV19|TRBD1|.
CASRQQGARTYNEQFF
TGTGCCAGTAGGCAACAGGGGGCCAGGACCTACAATGAGCAGTTCTTC
>TRBJ1-6|TRBV2|TRBD1|.
CASSGVDREDSSPLHF
TGTGCCAGCAGTGGTGTTGACAGGGAGGATAGTTCACCCCTCCACTTT
>TRBJ2-2|TRBV25-1|.|once
CASSARQYDTGELFF
TGTGCCAGCAGTGCCAGACAGTATGACACCGGGGAGCTGTTTTTT
>TRBJ2-1|TRBV30|.|.
CAWSPLAEEQFF
TGTGCCTGGTCTCCCTTGGCGGAGGAGCAGTTCTTC
>TRBJ2-3|TRBV7-2|.|.
CASSYGDRPTDTQYF
TGTGCCAGCAGCTACGGCGACAGACCCACAGATACGCAGTATTTT
>TRBJ2-5|TRBV6-1|.|.
CASSPQIGRETQYF
TGTGCCAGCAGTCCACAGATTGGGAGGGAGACCCAGTACTTC
>TRBJ2-5|TRBV2|.|once
CASSGVLQAAQETQYF
TGTGCCAGCAGTGGTGTCTTACAGGCCGCCCAAGAGACCCAGTACTTC
>TRBJ2-7|TRBV10-2|.|.
CASSERTISSYEQYF
TGCGCCAGCAGTGAAAGGACAATCAGCTCCTACGAGCAGTACTTC
>TRBJ2-1|TRBV27|.|.
CASKSERGATYNEQFF
TGTGCCAGCAAGAGTGAGCGTGGGGCTACCTACAATGAGCAGTTCTTC
>TRBJ2-5|TRBV6-1|TRBD2|.
CASSARGTQETQYF
TGTGCCAGCAGTGCGCGGGGGACCCAAGAGACCCAGTACTTC
>TRBJ1-2|TRBV4-2|.|.
CASSQVVERDYGYTF
TGTGCCAGCAGCCAAGTTGTGGAACGGGACTATGGCTACACCTTC
>TRBJ2-7|TRBV6-1|TRBD1|.
CASKGWDRGYEQYF
TGTGCCAGCAAGGGTTGGGACAGGGGGTACGAGCAGTACTTC
>TRBJ1-2|TRBV2|TRBD1|.
CASSEYRGRNYGYTF
TGTGCCAGCAGTGAATACAGGGGGCGTAACTATGGCTACACCTTC
>TRBJ2-7|TRBV7-9|.|.
CSSSFITSSYEQYF
TGTTCCAGCAGCTTCATAACGAGCTCCTACGAGCAGTACTTC
>TRBJ2-3|TRBV5-1|.|.
CASSLAGKSDTQYF
TGCGCCAGCAGCTTGGCCGGGAAGTCAGATACGCAGTATTTT
>TRBJ2-7|TRBV9|TRBD1|.
CASSVAPGGEQYF
TGTGCCAGCAGCGTAGCCCCAGGGGGCGAGCAGTACTTC
>TRBJ1-5|TRBV6-1|TRBD1|few
CASSSDRGPFPQHF
TGTGCCAGCAGTTCCGACAGGGGGCCCTTCCCCCAGCATTTT
>TRBJ2-7|TRBV28|TRBD1|.
CASSTGTGLYEQYF
TGTGCCAGCAGTACCGGGACAGGGTTGTACGAGCAGTACTTC
>TRBJ2-7|TRBV6-4|.|.
CASSDSTTRVSYEQYF
TGTGCCAGCAGTGACTCGACGACCAGGGTCTCCTACGAGCAGTACTTC
>TRBJ2-3|TRBV15|.|once
CATSRGAQRATDTQYF
TGTGCCACCAGCAGGGGGGCCCAGCGAGCCACAGATACGCAGTATTTT
>TRBJ2-3|TRBV2|TRBD1|once
CASPGTGDRDTQYF
TGTGCCAGCCCCGGGACAGGGGATAGAGATACGCAGTATTTT
>TRBJ1-1|TRBV5-4|TRBD1|few
CASSPWDRHTEAFF
TGTGCCAGCAGCCCCTGGGACAGACACACTGAAGCTTTCTTT
>TRBJ1-2|TRBV5-1|.|.
CASSLGLSGQYYGYTF
TGCGCCAGCAGCTTGGGCCTGTCGGGACAATACTATGGCTACACCTTC
>TRBJ1-1|TRBV7-2|TRBD1|few
CASSFGTGLLNTEAFF
TGTGCCAGCAGCTTCGGGACAGGGTTATTGAACACTGAAGCTTTCTTT
>TRBJ1-2|TRBV29-1|.|.
CSVLEGTNYGYTF
TGCAGCGTCTTGGAGGGTACTAACTATGGCTACACCTTC
>TRBJ1-1|TRBV19|TRBD1|.
CASSWTGLNTEAFF
TGTGCCAGTAGCTGGACAGGACTGAACACTGAAGCTTTCTTT
>TRBJ2-2|TRBV11-3|TRBD2|.
CASSPQAGGQNTGELFF
TGTGCCAGCAGTCCCCAGGCGGGGGGGCAGAACACCGGGGAGCTGTTTTTT
>TRBJ1-2|TRBV6-5|TRBD1|.
CASSSGPQGAMGGYTF
TGTGCCAGCAGTTCCGGCCCCCAGGGGGCTATGGGTGGCTACACCTTC
>TRBJ2-5|TRBV25-1|.|.
CASSKGSTGRQETQYF
TGTGCCAGCAGCAAAGGATCGACAGGACGACAAGAGACCCAGTACTTC
>TRBJ2-7|TRBV2|TRBD1|once
CASLLTGASYEQYF
TGTGCCAGCTTACTGACAGGGGCCTCCTACGAGCAGTACTTC
>TRBJ1-5|TRBV6-6|.|.
CASSREGVSNQPQHF
TGTGCCAGCAGTCGAGAGGGGGTCAGCAATCAGCCCCAGCATTTT
>TRBJ1-1|TRBV28|.|.
CASSFGPGLTAEAFF
TGTGCCAGCAGTTTTGGGCCAGGACTCACCGCTGAAGCTTTCTTT
>TRBJ2-1|TRBV6-4|.|.
CASSDGGGPYNEQFF
TGTGCCAGCAGTGACGGCGGCGGCCCCTACAATGAGCAGTTCTTC
>TRBJ2-1|TRBV7-2|TRBD2|.
CASSAMGLVGEQFF
TGTGCCAGCAGCGCTATGGGACTAGTTGGTGAGCAGTTCTTC
>TRBJ2-7|TRBV19|.|.
CASSMGSSVGEQYF
TGTGCCAGTAGTATGGGTAGCTCCGTTGGAGAGCAGTACTTC
>TRBJ1-1|TRBV29-1|TRBD1|.
CSVERTGLTTEAFF
TGCAGCGTTGAACGGACAGGGTTGACCACTGAAGCTTTCTTT
>TRBJ2-7|TRBV15|.|.
CATSRGETYEQYF
TGTGCCACCAGCAGGGGCGAGACCTACGAGCAGTACTTC
>TRBJ1-1|TRBV6-5|TRBD1|.
CASQGTVWNTEAFF
TGTGCCAGCCAAGGGACAGTCTGGAACACTGAAGCTTTCTTT
>TRBJ1-2|TRBV28|.|.
CASRDPRGPSDYGYTF
TGTGCCAGCAGAGACCCGAGAGGGCCATCAGACTATGGCTACACCTTC
>TRBJ2-7|TRBV6-5|TRBD1|.
CASRGTAPGEQYF
TGTGCCAGCAGGGGGACAGCGCCTGGAGAGCAGTACTTC
>TRBJ2-5|TRBV4-1|TRBD2|once
CASSQDPSGSLNF
TGCGCCAGCAGCCAAGACCCTAGCGGGAGTCTTAACTTC
>TRBJ2-3|TRBV11-3|TRBD1|.
CASSPGQGATSTDTQYF
TGTGCCAGCAGCCCCGGCCAGGGGGCCACAAGCACAGATACGCAGTATTTT
>TRBJ1-5|TRBV27|.|.
CASSLSPQFSQPQHF
TGTGCCAGCAGTTTATCTCCCCAGTTTTCGCAGCCCCAGCATTTT
>TRBJ1-2|TRBV19|.|.
CASSVRGLRLLNYGYTF
TGTGCCAGTAGTGTCAGAGGGTTGCGCCTACTTAACTATGGCTACACCTTC
>TRBJ1-6|TRBV7-9|.|.
CASSLGQGVNSPLHF
TGTGCCAGCAGCTTAGGGCAGGGTGTGAATTCACCCCTCCACTTT
>TRBJ2-7|TRBV10-3|TRBD2|.
CAIRLAGSDYEQYF
TGTGCCATCAGGCTAGCGGGCTCCGACTACGAGCAGTACTTC
>TRBJ2-2|TRBV19|TRBD1|.
CATSQGARTGELFF
TGTGCCACTTCACAGGGGGCAAGGACCGGGGAGCTGTTTTTT
>TRBJ2-7|TRBV29-1|TRBD1|once
CSVEGTGGDEQYF
TGCAGCGTTGAGGGGACAGGGGGCGACGAGCAGTACTTC
>TRBJ1-1|TRBV7-2|.|.
CASSSYGGRTEAFF
TGTGCCAGCAGCTCCTACGGGGGTCGGACTGAAGCTTTCTTT
>TRBJ1-2|TRBV5-8|TRBD1|.
CASSFMDREYYGYTF
TGTGCCAGCAGCTTTATGGACAGGGAGTACTATGGCTACACCTTC